This T cell receptor (beta chain) was sequenced for a study of shared clonotypes between healthy human individuals. With 6 bases removed from V and 0 bases from J, the gap between germline ends came to 12 bases. Germline V gives CDR1 SEHNR, CDR2 FQNEAQ (reference sequence). CDR3 length: 15 residues. Only in-frame clones appear in the TCRdb table, and some are missing; sequencing was by immunoSEQ multiplex PCR. The table lists 190,000 or so clones, approximately 61% of them singletons. The receptor comes from a young man in good health. This rearrangement joins TRBV7-9 to TRBJ2-1, with unresolved D. Material: memory CD4+ T cells sorted from blood. Subset denoted: CD45RA-negative fraction. CDR3 protein: CASRTTGSSYNEQFF. CDR3 sequence (DNA): TGTGCCAGCAGAACGACCGGCAGCTCCTACAATGAGCAGTTCTTC.